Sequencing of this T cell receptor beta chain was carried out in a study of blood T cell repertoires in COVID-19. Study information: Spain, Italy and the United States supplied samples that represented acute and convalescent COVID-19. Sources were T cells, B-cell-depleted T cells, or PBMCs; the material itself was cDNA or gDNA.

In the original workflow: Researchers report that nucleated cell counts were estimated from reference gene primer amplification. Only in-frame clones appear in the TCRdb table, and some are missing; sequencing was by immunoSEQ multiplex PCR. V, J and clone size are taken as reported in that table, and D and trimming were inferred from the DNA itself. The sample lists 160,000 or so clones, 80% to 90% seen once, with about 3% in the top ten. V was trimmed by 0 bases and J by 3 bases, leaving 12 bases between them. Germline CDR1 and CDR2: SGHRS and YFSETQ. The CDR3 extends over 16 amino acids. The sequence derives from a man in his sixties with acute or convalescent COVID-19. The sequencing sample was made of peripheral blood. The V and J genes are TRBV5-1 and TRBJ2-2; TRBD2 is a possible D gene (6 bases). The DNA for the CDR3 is TGCGCCAGCAGCTTGGCCCCGGGGGAGCACACCGGGGAGCTGTTTTTT. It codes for CASSLAPGEHTGELFF.